The rows below give T cell receptor beta chains drawn from one sample of a study of cytomegalovirus exposure and HLA in healthy donors. TCRdb keeps only in-frame clones here, not all; method: immunoSEQ multiplex PCR. This table holds approximately 160,000 clones, about three quarters found once. The sequenced sample was PBMCs. The source of these receptors is a woman aged 25-40 years in good health and CMV-seropositive. Both conserved end residues are part of each CDR3. D genes are given only for firm matches. Size tells how often a clone was seen (once, few, many) or the class of an expanded clone, and some rows leave it out.

clone_size	v_call	d_call	j_call	cdr3_aa	cdr3_nt
.	TRBV29-1	.	TRBJ2-5	CSVQLETQYF	TGCAGCGTTCAGTTAGAGACCCAGTACTTC
.	TRBV5-1	.	TRBJ2-3	CASSSDLSGDSTDTQYF	TGCGCCAGCAGCTCCGACCTATCAGGGGATAGCACAGATACGCAGTATTTT
.	TRBV5-1	.	TRBJ2-7	CASSFTVLGEYEQYF	TGCGCCAGCAGCTTCACAGTTTTGGGAGAGTACGAGCAGTACTTC
.	TRBV5-6	TRBD2	TRBJ2-3	CASSFTSGGTDTQYF	TGTGCCAGCAGCTTTACTAGCGGGGGCACAGATACGCAGTATTTT
.	TRBV27	.	TRBJ1-5	CASSLGGANQPQHF	TGTGCCAGCAGTTTGGGGGGGGCTAATCAGCCCCAGCATTTT
.	TRBV14	.	TRBJ2-7	CASSQQGAAYEQYF	TGTGCCAGCAGCCAACAGGGCGCCGCCTACGAGCAGTACTTC
.	TRBV5-1	TRBD2	TRBJ2-1	CASRSISGRSSYNEQFF	TGCGCCAGCAGATCAATTAGCGGGAGGAGCTCCTACAATGAGCAGTTCTTC
.	TRBV2	TRBD2	TRBJ2-3	CASSSRLADSTDTQYF	TGTGCCAGCAGCTCCCGACTAGCGGATAGCACAGATACGCAGTATTTT
.	TRBV30	.	TRBJ1-1	CAWSHTDTEAFF	TGTGCCTGGAGCCATACGGACACTGAAGCTTTCTTT
.	TRBV7-2	.	TRBJ2-1	CASSPGRNEQFF	TGTGCCAGCAGCCCAGGGAGGAATGAGCAGTTCTTC
.	TRBV19	.	TRBJ2-1	CASSVSLANYNEQFF	TGTGCCAGTAGTGTATCGCTAGCGAACTACAATGAGCAGTTCTTC
few	TRBV6-4	.	TRBJ2-3	CASSDGPTDTQYF	TGTGCCAGCAGTGATGGGCCCACAGATACGCAGTATTTT
.	TRBV9	TRBD2	TRBJ2-1	CASSVGATSGLWDEQFF	TGTGCCAGCAGCGTAGGCGCGACTAGCGGCCTCTGGGATGAGCAGTTCTTC
.	TRBV11-2	.	TRBJ1-2	CASSFSLAGDPGYTF	TGTGCCAGCAGCTTCTCGCTCGCAGGGGACCCTGGCTACACCTTC
.	TRBV7-9	.	TRBJ2-3	CASSLGGIGASTDTQYF	TGTGCCAGCAGCTTGGGTGGAATAGGGGCTAGCACAGATACGCAGTATTTT
.	TRBV28	.	TRBJ2-1	CASSLTDRNEQFF	TGTGCCAGCAGTTTAACTGACAGGAATGAGCAGTTCTTC
.	TRBV28	TRBD1	TRBJ1-1	CASSSSGQGWTEAFF	TGTGCCAGCAGTTCTTCCGGACAGGGATGGACTGAAGCTTTCTTT
.	TRBV21-1	.	TRBJ2-7	CASSKVTYEQYF	TGTGCCAGCAGCAAAGTTACCTACGAGCAGTACTTC